Listed below are T cell receptor beta chains from one sample, sequenced in a study of tumor-infiltrating lymphocytes in primary liver carcinoma. Via MiXCR, TCRdb re-called the multiplex PCR reads, giving one row per CDR3 protein. This repertoire shows 95,000 to 150,000 distinct CDR3 sequences, 60% to 80% found once; its top ten account for about 8%. The sample comprised liver tumor tissue from sampling region 3. The receptor source for this set is a woman aged 55 to 70 with primary liver carcinoma and hepatitis B virus infection. CDR3s include the opening cysteine and the closing phenylalanine or tryptophan. A D gene is named only where the DNA matches it firmly. Rows give clone size only sometimes, using once, few, many, or a class for an expanded clone.

>many|-|TRBJ2-3|TRBV28|17
TGTGCCAGCAGTGGCGTAAGGAGGTCCTCGCAGAGTGGTACGCAGTATTTT
CASSGVRRSSQSGTQYF
>-|-|TRBJ2-5|TRBV11-2|15
TGTGCCAGCAGCACAAGGAGTAGAACACAAGAGACTCAGTACTTC
CASSTRSRTQETQYF
>-|-|TRBJ1-5|TRBV12-3/TRBV12-4|16
TGTGCCAGCAGTTCCGGGACATTCTATAGCAATCACCCCGAGCATTTT
CASSSGTFYSNHPEHF
>many|TRBD2|TRBJ2-3|TRBV6-1|18
TGTGCCAGCAGTGGGGCCGGGACTAGCGGGAGTAGGACAGATACGCAGTATTTT
CASSGAGTSGSRTDTQYF
>few|-|TRBJ2-1|TRBV28|11
TGTGCCAGCAGTTTATGGTATGAGCAGTTCTTC
CASSLWYEQFF
>many|TRBD1|TRBJ2-3|TRBV10-3|14
TGTGCCATCCGACAGGGCACAAGCACAGATACGCAGTATTTT
CAIRQGTSTDTQYF
>-|TRBD1|TRBJ2-1|TRBV11-1|20
TGCGTCAGCAGCTCCCCCACCGGGACAGGGGGCTTTAGCTCCTACAATGAGCAGTTCTTC
CVSSSPTGTGGFSSYNEQFF
>many|-|TRBJ2-3|TRBV5-8|14
TGTGCCAGCAGCTTGGCCGTAGGGGTAGATACGCAGTATTTT
CASSLAVGVDTQYF
>-|-|TRBJ2-3|TRBV11-2|15
TGTGCCAACAGCCCTGGACTGGTGGGCCCGGATACGCAGTATTTT
CANSPGLVGPDTQYF
>-|-|TRBJ1-5|TRBV7-8|14
TGTGCCAGCAGCTTATTAGCTGAGGATCAGCCTCAGCATTTT
CASSLLAEDQPQHF
>-|-|TRBJ2-2|TRBV11-1|17
TGTACCAGCAGCGCCCGGCCATTCCTAGTTAACGCCGGGGAGCTGTTTTTC
CTSSARPFLVNAGELFF
>-|TRBD2|TRBJ2-1|TRBV6-1|16
TGTGTCACGCGTCGGGGGGTCGCGGCGGCCCACAATGAGCAGTTCTTC
CVTRRGVAAAHNEQFF
>-|-|TRBJ2-1|TRBV11-1|13
TGTGACAGCAGTTTCGGGACCGACAGTGAGCAGTTCTTC
CDSSFGTDSEQFF
>medium-sized|TRBD2|TRBJ2-1|TRBV11-2|14
TGTGCCAGCAGCCTATTGACTAGCGGGAGGGAGCAGTTCTTC
CASSLLTSGREQFF
>-|-|TRBJ1-1|TRBV11-3|13
TGTGCCAGCAGCTTAGAGGCGGTTGCCCGGGCTCTCTTT
CASSLEAVARALF
>-|-|TRBJ2-2|TRBV6-5|15
TGTGTCAGTAGTTACGGCCCCTCGGTCCCCGGGGAGCTGTTTTTT
CVSSYGPSVPGELFF
>-|-|TRBJ1-1|TRBV6-2/TRBV6-3|13
TGTGCCAGCAGTTACCTGGGACAACATTCAGCTATCTTT
CASSYLGQHSAIF
>few|-|TRBJ2-7|TRBV5-1|13
TGCGCCAGCAAGGGAGGAGGGGAGAACGAGCAGTACTTC
CASKGGGENEQYF
>-|-|TRBJ1-4|TRBV7-9|18
TGTGCCAGCAGCGCCACCGGGACCTTCAACCCCCTTAATGAAAAACTGTTTTTT
CASSATGTFNPLNEKLFF
>-|-|TRBJ1-5|TRBV28|15
TGTGCCAGCAGGTTTTCAAGGGGTAGCAATCAGTCTCAGCATTTT
CASRFSRGSNQSQHF
>many|-|TRBJ2-7|TRBV10-3|15
TGTGCCATCAGTGGCCGGGACACCACCTCCTACGAGCAGTACTTC
CAISGRDTTSYEQYF
>-|TRBD1|TRBJ2-1|TRBV11-2|15
TGTGCCAGCAGCTCCCGAGACAGGGTCCTGGATGAGCGGTTCTTC
CASSSRDRVLDERFF
>-|-|TRBJ2-7|TRBV11-2|12
TGTGCCAGCGGTCCCGGGGGCTACGAGCAGTACTTC
CASGPGGYEQYF
>few|-|TRBJ1-1|TRBV5-1|17
TGCGCCAGCAGCTTGGATCCTTGGTCTTGGGCAGGAACTGAAGCTTTCTTT
CASSLDPWSWAGTEAFF
>-|TRBD2|TRBJ2-6|TRBV11-2|18
TGTGCCAGCAGCTCAGCACTAGCGCCGACCTGTGGGGCCAACGTCCTGACTTTC
CASSSALAPTCGANVLTF
>many|-|TRBJ2-3|TRBV14|14
TGTGCCAGCAGCCAAGATGTCGGCACTGATACGCAGTATTTT
CASSQDVGTDTQYF
>-|TRBD2|TRBJ2-5|TRBV11-3|17
TGTGTCAGCAGCTTGGGGTTAGCTAGCGGGAGTCAAGAGACCCAGTACTTC
CVSSLGLASGSQETQYF
>-|-|TRBJ2-5|TRBV7-9|14
TGTACCAGCAGCCTAGGCAGGGCCCAAGAGACCCAGTACTTC
CTSSLGRAQETQYF
>-|-|TRBJ2-7|TRBV21-1|17
TGTGCCAGCAGCAAAGGGACAGGGGATCGCCCCGGGATGGAGCAGCACTTC
CASSKGTGDRPGMEQHF
>-|TRBD2|TRBJ2-2|TRBV5-1|15
TGCGCCAGCAGTTTAGCGGGACCGAACACCGGGGAGCTGTTTTTT
CASSLAGPNTGELFF
>-|-|TRBJ2-5|TRBV19|15
TGTGCCTCGCAAGGCGGATACAGGGCTCAAGAGACCCAGTACTTC
CASQGGYRAQETQYF
>-|TRBD1|TRBJ2-7|TRBV5-1|15
TGCGCCAACACCCGCCTCGGACAGGGGGCGTACGAGCAGTACTTC
CANTRLGQGAYEQYF